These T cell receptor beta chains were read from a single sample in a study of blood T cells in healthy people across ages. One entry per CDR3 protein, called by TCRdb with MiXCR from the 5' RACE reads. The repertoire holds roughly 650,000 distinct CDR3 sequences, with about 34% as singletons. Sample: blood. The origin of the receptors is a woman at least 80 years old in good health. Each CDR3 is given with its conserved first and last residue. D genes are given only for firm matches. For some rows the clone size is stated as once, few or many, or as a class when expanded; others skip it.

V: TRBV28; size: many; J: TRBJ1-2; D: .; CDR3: CASVATSTYGYTF
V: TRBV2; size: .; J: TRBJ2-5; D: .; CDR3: CASNGQGGSETQYF
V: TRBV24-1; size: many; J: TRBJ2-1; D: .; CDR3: CATSDSTMTSTFGNEQFF
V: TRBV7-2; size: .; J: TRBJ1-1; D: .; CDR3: CASSHRKTNTEAFF
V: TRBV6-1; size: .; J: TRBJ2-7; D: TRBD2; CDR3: CASSPPKGGAGGNYEQYF
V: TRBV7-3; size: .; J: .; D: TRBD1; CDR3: CASSSAGTGVIDEQYF
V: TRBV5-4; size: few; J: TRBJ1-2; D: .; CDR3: CASSAPVGDYGYTF
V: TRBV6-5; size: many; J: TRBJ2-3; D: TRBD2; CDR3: CASSYRAGGVDTQYF
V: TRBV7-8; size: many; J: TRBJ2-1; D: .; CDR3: CASSLEASLAFNEQFF
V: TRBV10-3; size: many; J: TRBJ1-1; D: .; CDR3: CAITPGGGTEAFF
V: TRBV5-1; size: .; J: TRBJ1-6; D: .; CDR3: CASSFVGGYNSPLHF
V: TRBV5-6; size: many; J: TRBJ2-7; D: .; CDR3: CASSWARTQNPHEQYF
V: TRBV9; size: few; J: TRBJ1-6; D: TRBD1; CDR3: CASSGVGQGGYSPLHF
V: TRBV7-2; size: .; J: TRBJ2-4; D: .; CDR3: CASSLSYGGAENIQYF
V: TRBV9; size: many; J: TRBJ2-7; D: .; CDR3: CASSVVPEGKMYF
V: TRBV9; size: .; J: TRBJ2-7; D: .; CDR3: CASGAENRAHEQYF
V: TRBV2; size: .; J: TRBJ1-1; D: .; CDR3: CASSEGQGRITEAFF
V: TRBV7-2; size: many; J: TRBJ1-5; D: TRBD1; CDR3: CASSPNRDRNQPQHF
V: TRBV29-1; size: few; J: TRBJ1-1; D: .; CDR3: CSVGFGGANTEAFF
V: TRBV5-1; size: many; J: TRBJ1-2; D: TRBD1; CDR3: CASSWGQLNGYTF
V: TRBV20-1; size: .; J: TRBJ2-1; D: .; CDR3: CSASQGTGPLYSYNEQFF
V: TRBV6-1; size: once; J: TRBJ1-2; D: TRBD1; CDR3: CASRQMSDRRRGNSYTF
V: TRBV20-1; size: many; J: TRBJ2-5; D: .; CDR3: CSARDGRPNQETQYF
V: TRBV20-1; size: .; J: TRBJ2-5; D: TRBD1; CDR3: CSARKTGKGQETQYF
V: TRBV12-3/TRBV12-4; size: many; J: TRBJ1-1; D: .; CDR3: CASSRDPNTEAFF
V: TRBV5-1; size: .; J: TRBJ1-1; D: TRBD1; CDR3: CASSLQGAEAFF
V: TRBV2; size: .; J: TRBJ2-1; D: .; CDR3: CASSEKFLGFF
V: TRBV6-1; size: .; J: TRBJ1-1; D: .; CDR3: CASSEVGNTEAFF
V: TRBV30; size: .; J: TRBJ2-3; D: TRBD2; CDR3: CAWTTRGLGDTQYF
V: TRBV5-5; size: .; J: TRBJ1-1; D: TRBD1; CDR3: CASSRLGQQNTEAFF
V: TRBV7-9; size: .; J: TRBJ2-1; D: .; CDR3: CASSLPRTLSSYNEQFF
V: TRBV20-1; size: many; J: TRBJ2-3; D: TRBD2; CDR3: CSARTASGGRLLNTQYF
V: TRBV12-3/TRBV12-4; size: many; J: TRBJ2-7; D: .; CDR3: CASSPGRIRYEQYF
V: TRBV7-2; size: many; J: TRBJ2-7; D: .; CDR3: CASSLDGFYEQYF
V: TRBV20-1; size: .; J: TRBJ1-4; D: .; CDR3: CSASAAGGDEKLFF
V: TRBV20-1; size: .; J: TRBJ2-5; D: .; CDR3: CSASGKEGFQETQYF
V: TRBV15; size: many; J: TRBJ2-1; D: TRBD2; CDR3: CATSRAGGTYNEQFF
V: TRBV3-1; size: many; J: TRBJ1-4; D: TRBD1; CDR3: CASSQGTVGNEKLFF
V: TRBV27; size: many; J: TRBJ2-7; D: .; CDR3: CASSFGMSGSTYEQYF